The rows below give T cell receptor beta chains drawn from one sample of a study of blood T cell repertoires in COVID-19. Only in-frame clones appear in the TCRdb table, and some are missing; sequencing was by immunoSEQ multiplex PCR. The sample includes 300,000 to 350,000 clones, about nine tenths of them seen just once. Material: peripheral blood. Receptors were obtained from a woman aged 30 to 39 with COVID-19, enrolled during active disease. Both conserved end residues are part of each CDR3. Fields, in order: D gene, J gene, V gene, clone size, CDR3 DNA, CDR3 protein. The D gene is left open where the match is weak. Size is stated for part of the rows, as once, few or many counts, or as a class when the clone is expanded.

D gene: TRBD1
J gene: TRBJ1-4
V gene: TRBV3-1/TRBV3-2
clone size: .
CDR3 DNA: TGTGCCAGCAGCCGACGACAGGGTTCAGGGGAAAAACTGTTTTTT
CDR3 protein: CASSRRQGSGEKLFF

D gene: .
J gene: TRBJ2-3
V gene: TRBV11-3
clone size: few
CDR3 DNA: TGTGCCAGCGGAGATACGGGTTCCACAGATACGCAGTATTTT
CDR3 protein: CASGDTGSTDTQYF

D gene: TRBD1
J gene: TRBJ1-3
V gene: TRBV5-6
clone size: .
CDR3 DNA: TGTGCCAGCCACCGACAGGGCTCCTCTGGAAACACCATATATTTT
CDR3 protein: CASHRQGSSGNTIYF

D gene: .
J gene: TRBJ1-5
V gene: TRBV6-5
clone size: .
CDR3 DNA: TGTGCCAGCAGGGGGGGGATTGATTTCAATCAGCCCCAGCATTTT
CDR3 protein: CASRGGIDFNQPQHF

D gene: TRBD1
J gene: TRBJ1-6
V gene: TRBV11-2
clone size: .
CDR3 DNA: TGTGCCAGCAGCTTAGTTAACCGGACAGGGTCCTCACCCCTCCACTTT
CDR3 protein: CASSLVNRTGSSPLHF

D gene: TRBD2
J gene: TRBJ2-5
V gene: TRBV5-1
clone size: .
CDR3 DNA: TGCGCCAGCAGCTTGAGGCTAGCGGGGGGCCAAGAGACCCAGTACTTC
CDR3 protein: CASSLRLAGGQETQYF

D gene: .
J gene: TRBJ1-1
V gene: TRBV7-3
clone size: .
CDR3 DNA: TGTGCCAGCAGCTTACAGGGAAGAACTGAAGCTTTCTTT
CDR3 protein: CASSLQGRTEAFF

D gene: TRBD2
J gene: TRBJ2-2
V gene: TRBV9
clone size: .
CDR3 DNA: TGTGCCAGCAGCGCTACCCTAGGGACTAGCTCGAGTACCGGGGAGCTGTTTTTT
CDR3 protein: CASSATLGTSSSTGELFF

D gene: TRBD1
J gene: TRBJ2-7
V gene: TRBV28
clone size: .
CDR3 DNA: TGTGCCAGCAGGCGACAGGGGAGCTCCTACGAGCAGTACTTC
CDR3 protein: CASRRQGSSYEQYF

D gene: .
J gene: TRBJ2-7
V gene: TRBV3-1/TRBV3-2
clone size: .
CDR3 DNA: TGTGCCAGCAGCCAAGATCCCTCCTCCTACGAGCAGTACTTC
CDR3 protein: CASSQDPSSYEQYF

D gene: .
J gene: TRBJ2-2
V gene: TRBV14
clone size: .
CDR3 DNA: TGTGCCAGCAGCCAAGATGCAGGGGCCACCGGGGAGCTGTTTTTT
CDR3 protein: CASSQDAGATGELFF

D gene: TRBD1
J gene: TRBJ1-2
V gene: TRBV3-1/TRBV3-2
clone size: .
CDR3 DNA: TGTGCCAGCAGCCCAAACCTGGGACAGAGAACGTATGGCTACACCTTC
CDR3 protein: CASSPNLGQRTYGYTF

D gene: .
J gene: TRBJ1-1
V gene: TRBV18
clone size: .
CDR3 DNA: TGTGCCAGCTCACCACAATTGGGCGGGACGAACACTGAAGCTTTCTTT
CDR3 protein: CASSPQLGGTNTEAFF

D gene: TRBD1
J gene: TRBJ1-1
V gene: TRBV10-1
clone size: .
CDR3 DNA: TGCGCCAGCACCGCCGGGACAGGGGGCGAGGCTTTCTTT
CDR3 protein: CASTAGTGGEAFF

D gene: .
J gene: TRBJ2-1
V gene: TRBV6-5
clone size: .
CDR3 DNA: TGTGCCAGCAGTCAGGGGTATGAGCAGTTCTTC
CDR3 protein: CASSQGYEQFF

D gene: TRBD2
J gene: TRBJ2-1
V gene: TRBV12-3/TRBV12-4
clone size: .
CDR3 DNA: TGTGCCAGCAGGGGACTAGCGGGAGGTGAGCAGTTCTTC
CDR3 protein: CASRGLAGGEQFF

D gene: TRBD2
J gene: TRBJ2-1
V gene: TRBV19
clone size: .
CDR3 DNA: TGTGCCAGTAGTCCAGGGACTAGCGGCTACAATGAGCAGTTCTTC
CDR3 protein: CASSPGTSGYNEQFF

D gene: .
J gene: TRBJ1-2
V gene: TRBV3-1/TRBV3-2
clone size: .
CDR3 DNA: TGTGCCAGCAGCCAAGACAGCTATGGCTACACCTTC
CDR3 protein: CASSQDSYGYTF

D gene: TRBD1
J gene: TRBJ1-3
V gene: TRBV27
clone size: .
CDR3 DNA: TGTGCCAGCAGTCCTAACCCGGGACAGGGGGCATTTGGAAACACCATATATTTT
CDR3 protein: CASSPNPGQGAFGNTIYF

D gene: .
J gene: TRBJ2-1
V gene: TRBV6-6
clone size: .
CDR3 DNA: TGTGCCAGCAGTTACCGGAGCCAGCGGAGCTACAATGAGCAGTTCTTC
CDR3 protein: CASSYRSQRSYNEQFF

D gene: TRBD2
J gene: TRBJ2-7
V gene: TRBV14
clone size: once
CDR3 DNA: TGTGCCAGCAGCCAAGATTGGACTAGCGGGAGGTATTACTCCTACGAGCAGTACTTC
CDR3 protein: CASSQDWTSGRYYSYEQYF

D gene: .
J gene: TRBJ1-4
V gene: TRBV6-6
clone size: .
CDR3 DNA: TGTGCCAGCAGTACGGCCCAGGGCAATGAAAAACTGTTTTTT
CDR3 protein: CASSTAQGNEKLFF

D gene: .
J gene: TRBJ2-1
V gene: TRBV3-1/TRBV3-2
clone size: .
CDR3 DNA: TGTGCCAGCAGCCCCTCCCAGGTGGGTGAGCAGTTCTTC
CDR3 protein: CASSPSQVGEQFF

D gene: .
J gene: TRBJ1-5
V gene: TRBV3-1/TRBV3-2
clone size: few
CDR3 DNA: TGTGCCAGCAGCCAAAATTCCTTCCAGCCCCAGCATTTT
CDR3 protein: CASSQNSFQPQHF

D gene: TRBD2
J gene: TRBJ2-7
V gene: TRBV19
clone size: .
CDR3 DNA: TGTGCCAGTAGGGGAACTAGCGCTCAAGCCTACGAGCAGTACTTC
CDR3 protein: CASRGTSAQAYEQYF

D gene: TRBD1
J gene: TRBJ2-7
V gene: TRBV6-1
clone size: .
CDR3 DNA: TGTGCCAGCAGTGAAGCTGGACAGGCCCCCTACGAGCAGTACTTC
CDR3 protein: CASSEAGQAPYEQYF

D gene: TRBD1
J gene: TRBJ2-1
V gene: TRBV10-3
clone size: .
CDR3 DNA: TGTGCCATCAGTGAGGACAGGGGGATTAGCTCCTACAATGAGCAGTTCTTC
CDR3 protein: CAISEDRGISSYNEQFF

D gene: .
J gene: TRBJ1-1
V gene: TRBV6-5
clone size: .
CDR3 DNA: TGTGCCAGCAGTTACCGGCTAGGGAACACTGAAGCTTTCTTT
CDR3 protein: CASSYRLGNTEAFF

D gene: TRBD1
J gene: TRBJ1-1
V gene: TRBV7-9
clone size: .
CDR3 DNA: TGTGCCAGCAGCTTAGCCGGGACAGGGGTCACTGAAGCTTTCTTT
CDR3 protein: CASSLAGTGVTEAFF

D gene: TRBD1
J gene: TRBJ1-4
V gene: TRBV13
clone size: .
CDR3 DNA: TGTGCCAGCAGCTTAAGAGGACAGGGGGCAGGGGAAAAACTGTTTTTT
CDR3 protein: CASSLRGQGAGEKLFF

D gene: .
J gene: TRBJ1-2
V gene: TRBV30
clone size: .
CDR3 DNA: TGTGCCTGGAGTAGCGGGAACTATGGCTACACCTTC
CDR3 protein: CAWSSGNYGYTF

D gene: .
J gene: TRBJ1-1
V gene: TRBV5-4
clone size: .
CDR3 DNA: TGTGCCAGCAGCCGTGGACAGAACACTGAAGCTTTCTTT
CDR3 protein: CASSRGQNTEAFF

D gene: .
J gene: TRBJ2-7
V gene: TRBV14
clone size: .
CDR3 DNA: TGTGCCAGCAGCTTTCACCCCCCAGGGGTTGAGCTAAAGAACGAGCAGTACTTC
CDR3 protein: CASSFHPPGVELKNEQYF

D gene: .
J gene: TRBJ1-2
V gene: TRBV2
clone size: .
CDR3 DNA: TGTGCCAGCAGTGACCGGGGGGCATTAATGGGCTACACCTTC
CDR3 protein: CASSDRGALMGYTF

D gene: .
J gene: TRBJ1-2
V gene: TRBV6-5
clone size: .
CDR3 DNA: TGTGCCAGCAGTACTATGGGAGCGGTTGGCTACACCTTC
CDR3 protein: CASSTMGAVGYTF

D gene: TRBD1
J gene: TRBJ1-1
V gene: TRBV19
clone size: .
CDR3 DNA: TGTGCCAGTAGTACGAGGACAGGGGGGACTGAAGCTTTCTTT
CDR3 protein: CASSTRTGGTEAFF

D gene: .
J gene: TRBJ1-1
V gene: TRBV28
clone size: .
CDR3 DNA: TGTGCCAGCAGCCTTACAGGGTTCCAGAACACTGAAGCTTTCTTT
CDR3 protein: CASSLTGFQNTEAFF

D gene: TRBD1
J gene: TRBJ2-7
V gene: TRBV5-1
clone size: once
CDR3 DNA: TGCGCCAGCAGCTTTAGCACAGGGGGCTACGAGCAGTACTTC
CDR3 protein: CASSFSTGGYEQYF

D gene: TRBD1
J gene: TRBJ2-1
V gene: TRBV27
clone size: few
CDR3 DNA: TGTGCCAGCAGTTTAAACGGACAGGCCTACAATGAGCAGTTCTTC
CDR3 protein: CASSLNGQAYNEQFF

D gene: .
J gene: TRBJ1-5
V gene: TRBV28
clone size: .
CDR3 DNA: TGTGCCAGCAGGCCCCTAAGTGGTTCTAATCAGCCCCAGCATTTT
CDR3 protein: CASRPLSGSNQPQHF

D gene: TRBD1
J gene: TRBJ2-3
V gene: TRBV29-1
clone size: .
CDR3 DNA: TGCAGCACACCACAAGGACAGGGTAGAGATACGCAGTATTTT
CDR3 protein: CSTPQGQGRDTQYF

D gene: TRBD1
J gene: TRBJ2-2
V gene: TRBV7-3
clone size: .
CDR3 DNA: TGTGCCAGCAGCCGTATCGCAGGGGGCGGAACCGGGGAGCTGTTTTTT
CDR3 protein: CASSRIAGGGTGELFF

D gene: .
J gene: TRBJ2-7
V gene: TRBV5-6
clone size: .
CDR3 DNA: TGTGCCAGCAGCTGGGGACACCGCCCGAACGAGCAGTACTTC
CDR3 protein: CASSWGHRPNEQYF

D gene: .
J gene: TRBJ1-6
V gene: TRBV18
clone size: .
CDR3 DNA: TGTGCCAGCTCACCATCGGGGGGAGGGGACTCACCCCTCCACTTT
CDR3 protein: CASSPSGGGDSPLHF

D gene: TRBD1
J gene: TRBJ2-7
V gene: TRBV5-1
clone size: once
CDR3 DNA: TGCGCCAGCAGCTTGGTGGTCACAACGTACCCGGACAGGACCCACGAGCAGTACTTC
CDR3 protein: CASSLVVTTYPDRTHEQYF

D gene: .
J gene: TRBJ2-6
V gene: TRBV5-1
clone size: .
CDR3 DNA: TGCGCCAGCAGCTTGAGCCCTGCTGGGGCCAACGTCCCGACTTTC
CDR3 protein: CASSLSPAGANVPTF

D gene: TRBD1
J gene: TRBJ1-3
V gene: TRBV28
clone size: .
CDR3 DNA: TGTGCCAGCAGACTTGGGACAGCCACTGGAAACACCATATATTTT
CDR3 protein: CASRLGTATGNTIYF

D gene: TRBD1
J gene: TRBJ1-2
V gene: TRBV4-1
clone size: .
CDR3 DNA: TGCGCCAGCAGCCACCCGGGACAGGGGGAGTATGGCTACACCTTC
CDR3 protein: CASSHPGQGEYGYTF

D gene: .
J gene: TRBJ1-2
V gene: TRBV30
clone size: .
CDR3 DNA: TGTGCCTGGAGTCCCGGGAGGGGAGGCGGCTACACCTTC
CDR3 protein: CAWSPGRGGGYTF

D gene: TRBD1
J gene: TRBJ2-7
V gene: TRBV18
clone size: .
CDR3 DNA: TGTGCCAGCTCACCCGCCGGGACAGGGGTTCACGAGCAGTACTTC
CDR3 protein: CASSPAGTGVHEQYF

D gene: .
J gene: TRBJ2-3
V gene: TRBV5-4
clone size: .
CDR3 DNA: TGTGCCAGCAGCCTACCCACAGATACGCAGTATTTT
CDR3 protein: CASSLPTDTQYF

D gene: .
J gene: TRBJ1-1
V gene: TRBV28
clone size: once
CDR3 DNA: TGTGCCAGCAGTCCAGCACGGGTTTACCCTGAAGCTTTCTTT
CDR3 protein: CASSPARVYPEAFF

D gene: TRBD1
J gene: TRBJ1-5
V gene: TRBV5-4
clone size: once
CDR3 DNA: TGTGCCAGCAGCTTACAGGGGCACAATCAGCCCCAGCATTTT
CDR3 protein: CASSLQGHNQPQHF